A single T cell receptor beta chain is shown here with its context. Its antigen is not yet known. Base qualities are not recorded, but no much larger clone differs from it by a single base. To prepare the library, the immunoSEQ multiplex PCR assay was applied. The immuneACCESS repertoire file appears here via TCRdb, limited to in-frame rearrangements. These files lack a portion of the clones; in checked studies, under half of the deficit traces to unresolved V genes, and the cause of the others is not known. In this sample the table shows hundreds of thousands of clones, 90% of which occur a single time. Around 6.4% of the sample lies in the top ten. V and J are truncated by 0 bases and 0 bases respectively, leaving an intervening sequence of 7 bases. CDR1 SGHNT and CDR2 YYREEE were looked up in the germline V gene (reference sequence). The CDR3 numbers 15 residues from cysteine through phenylalanine. Only CDR3 DNA remains: 45 bases, in frame from the first base.

This sample is drawn from a study of control samples from healthy donors and cancer patients (dated by TCRdb to 2020 to 2021). This receptor was taken from a man in his forties or fifties with head and neck cancer. This receptor chain uses TRBV5-4 and TRBJ2-1, with a weak D call of TRBD1 (5 bases match). Sequenced material: PBMCs. The CDR3 region has the sequence CASSLGQGSYNEQFF. The sequenced DNA is TGTGCCAGCAGCTTGGGGCAGGGCTCCTACAATGAGCAGTTCTTC.